What follows describes a single T cell receptor beta chain. CDR3 length equals 14 residues. CDR1 is DFQATT and CDR2 is SNEGSKA in the germline V gene (reference sequence). Trimming removed 1 base from V and 1 base from J, with 7 bases in between. This sample was taken from a study of response to subunit inactivated influenza vaccine. TCRdb fed the RT-PCR reads into MiXCR, producing one record per CDR3 protein. The sample holds 500,000 to 550,000 distinct CDR3 sequences, under 25% seen once. A further study also used this sample, focusing on T cells expressing NK-cell markers. This second report adds: In generating TCR beta cDNA, 5'RACE template switching with UMIs was used.

This TCR derives from a man in his fifties who received an inactivated influenza vaccine. The specimen comprised CD4+ T cells sorted from PBMCs, sampled 11 to 12 days after vaccination. V is TRBV20-1 and J is TRBJ2-2; D is unclear. Here the CDR3 reads CSARARKNTGELFF. DNA of the CDR3: TGCAGTGCTAGAGCCCGGAAGAACACCGGGGAGCTGTTTTTT.